The 22 T cell receptor beta chains below come from one sample, sequenced in a study of blood T cell repertoires in COVID-19. Repertoires were generated with immunoSEQ multiplex PCR, while TCRdb's copy carries only in-frame clones and drops some. This sample carries under 300,000 clones, roughly four fifths of them seen once, and the ten largest clones take around 2%. The specimen sequenced was peripheral blood. These receptors all stem from a man aged 25-45 years who had recovered from COVID-19.

The chain combines TRBV9 with TRBJ2-2; D is unclear. Looked up from germline, CDR1 is SGDLS and CDR2 is YYNGEE. V was trimmed by 0 bases and J by 2 bases, leaving 11 bases between them. CDR3 size: 16 residues. Written as DNA, the CDR3 is TGTGCCAGCAGCGTAGGTGCAGGAATCAACACCGGGGAGCTGTTTTTT. Translation gives CASSVGAGINTGELFF.

The V call is TRBV5-4, the J call TRBJ2-1, with D perhaps matching TRBD2 (6 bases). V lost 7 bases to trimming and J lost 0 bases, with 11 bases between them. This CDR3 has 14 residues. Germline V gene data show CDR1 as SGHNT and CDR2 as YYREEE (reference sequence). This CDR3 reads CASWAGSSYNEQFF. The CDR3 DNA reads as TGTGCCAGCTGGGCGGGGAGCTCCTACAATGAGCAGTTCTTC.

The CDR3 spells CASSLLGSNYGYTF. DNA of the CDR3: TGTGCCAGCAGTCTTTTGGGGAGTAACTATGGCTACACCTTC. This chain links TRBV28 with TRBJ1-2; D is ambiguous. Germline CDR1 MDHEN, CDR2 SYDVKM. The CDR3 totals 14 residues. The germline V and J ends were trimmed by 5 bases and 1 base, with 11 bases remaining between them.

This chain joins TRBV7-8 and TRBJ2-1, with 13 nucleotides matching TRBD2. Trimming removed 3 bases from V and 8 bases from J; junction bases left unmatched: 10. This CDR3 comprises 17 residues. Per germline, CDR1 SGHVS and CDR2 FQNEAQ. CDR3 sequence (DNA): TGTGCCAGCAGCTTCCTAACGACTAGCGGGGGGTTGGATGAGCAGTTCTTC. It is translated as CASSFLTTSGGLDEQFF. The full variable domain, rest sourced from reference TRBV7-8 and TRBJ2-1, is GAGVSQSPRYKVAKRGQDVALRCDPISGHVSLFWYQQALGQGPEFLTYFQNEAQLDKSGLPSDRFFAERPEGSVSTLKIQRTQQEDSAVYLCASSFLTTSGGLDEQFFGPGTRLTVL.

This chain uses TRBV7-9 with TRBJ2-5, with 10 bases identical to TRBD1. Germline CDR1 is SEHNR and CDR2 is FQNEAQ (reference sequence). This CDR3 is built from 15 residues. Germline trimming cut 6 bases from V and 1 base from J; bases unmatched to any gene: 5. The CDR3: CASSRTGGSQETQYF. Here the CDR3 DNA reads TGTGCCAGCAGTCGGACAGGGGGTTCCCAAGAGACCCAGTACTTC. Together with reference TRBV7-9 and TRBJ2-5, the CDR3 gives the full variable domain: DTGVSQNPRHKITKRGQNVTFRCDPISEHNRLYWYRQTLGQGPEFLTYFQNEAQLEKSRLLSDRFSAERPKGSFSTLEIQRTEQGDSAMYLCASSRTGGSQETQYFGPGTRLLVL.

The chain has TRBV2 and TRBJ1-1; no reliable D call. This CDR3 has 14 residues. The V gene's germline CDR1 is SNHLY and CDR2 FYNNEI. Trimming pared 5 bases from V and 3 bases from J, leaving 13 bases between. The CDR3, as DNA: TGTGCCAGCAGTCCTAGAGGATGGGACACTGAAGCTTTCTTT. Its translation: CASSPRGWDTEAFF.

The J gene is TRBJ1-5, the V gene TRBV3-1 (or the pseudogene TRBV3-2), with 7 bases aligning to TRBD1. The CDR3 is 13 amino acids. After removal of 2 bases from V and 5 bases from J, the junction contained 0 bases not matched to a gene. Per germline, CDR1 LGHDT and CDR2 YNNKEL (reference sequence). The CDR3 is CASSQQGDQPQHF. CDR3 sequence (DNA): TGTGCCAGCAGCCAACAGGGGGATCAGCCCCAGCATTTT.

The chain has TRBV5-6 and TRBJ2-7; 8 bases agree with TRBD2. Trimming cost V 1 base and J 2 bases; bases outside gene matches: 5. The CDR3 is 15 residues long. CDR1 is SGHDT, CDR2 YYEEEE, per germline. The CDR3 sequence is CASSLLSGGAYEQYF. DNA for the CDR3: TGTGCCAGCAGCTTGTTGTCCGGGGGGGCCTACGAGCAGTACTTC.

The chain combines TRBV7-2 with TRBJ2-7; D might be TRBD1 (5 bases). The CDR3 is 15 amino acids. Trimming took 5 bases from V and 2 from J, leaving 16 bases between them. Germline lookup yields CDR1 SGHTA and CDR2 FQGNSA. CDR3 protein: CASSLNSRVPYEQYV. As DNA, the CDR3 is TGTGCCAGCAGCCTAAATTCCAGGGTTCCCTACGAGCAGTACGTC.

In this sample, this clone turned up once. The chain uses TRBV10-3 and TRBJ2-3; D perhaps matches TRBD2 (6 bases). Germline V gene lookup returns CDR1 ENHRY and CDR2 SYGVKD. V was cut by 4 bases and J by 1 base, with 9 bases left in between. There are 14 residues in the CDR3. In DNA form, the CDR3 reads TGTGCCATCAGTGTCGGGGAGGGCACAGATACGCAGTATTTT. It translates to CAISVGEGTDTQYF.

This chain uses TRBV6-4 with TRBJ1-1; D is uncertain. The length of the CDR3 is 13 residues. CDR1 and CDR2 from the germline V gene are MRHNA and SNTAGT. V lost 2 bases and J lost 2, with 6 bases in between. CDR3: CASSDEGNTEAFF. The CDR3 DNA reads TGTGCCAGCAGTGACGAGGGTAACACTGAAGCTTTCTTT.

This rearrangement joins TRBV6-1 to TRBJ2-1, with 9 nucleotides matching TRBD1. CDR3 length equals 18 residues. From germline, CDR1 is MNHNS and CDR2 SASEGT. The V and J ends lost 2 bases and 7 bases, in that order; junction bases with no gene match: 15. The CDR3 loop is CASSETPLGTGIRNEQFF. CDR3 coding DNA: TGTGCCAGCAGTGAAACCCCTTTGGGGACAGGGATAAGGAATGAGCAGTTCTTC.

V and J are TRBV18 and TRBJ2-2; D may be TRBD2 (6 bases). The V gene lost 6 bases and the J gene lost 7 bases, with 15 bases spanning the gap. This CDR3 is built from 14 residues. Germline lookup yields CDR1 KGHSH and CDR2 LQKENI. The CDR3 DNA reads TGTGCCAGCTCGCGGGACGAACTATTCGGGGAGCTGTTTTTT. Translated: CASSRDELFGELFF.

V is TRBV5-1 and J is TRBJ2-1; 14 positions match TRBD2. The V gene's germline CDR1 is SGHRS and CDR2 YFSETQ. The length of the CDR3 is 15 residues. J gave up 14 bases and V 4 bases, and 11 bases lay outside the gene matches. Written as DNA, the CDR3 is TGCGCCAGCAGCCCGGATGGGACTAGCGGGGGCCCAGAGTTCTTC. As protein: CASSPDGTSGGPEFF.

The rearrangement joins TRBV6-5 to TRBJ2-1; 10 nucleotides match TRBD2. This CDR3 spans 15 amino acids. Germline CDR1 reads MNHEY; CDR2 reads SVGAGI. Germline trimming cut 4 bases from V and 6 bases from J; bases unmatched to any gene: 6. The CDR3, as DNA: TGTGCCAGCAGTTCCCTAGCGGGGGTTGCCAATGAGCAGTTCTTC. Amino acids: CASSSLAGVANEQFF.

The V gene is TRBV5-1, the J gene TRBJ1-2, with 9 nucleotides matching TRBD1. V was clipped by 5 bases and J by 7 bases; unmatched bases: 6. Looked up from germline, CDR1 is SGHRS and CDR2 is YFSETQ. The CDR3 has 13 residues. The CDR3, as DNA: TGCGCCAGCAGGCCCACAGGGGGCAGTGGCTACACCTTC. The encoded protein is CASRPTGGSGYTF.

This chain joins TRBV19 and TRBJ2-3; TRBD1 might be the D (7 bases). V lost 5 bases and J 1 base, leaving 10 bases between the germline ends. Germline V gene data show CDR1 as LNHDA and CDR2 as SQIVND (reference sequence). CDR3 length: 14 residues. CDR3 region: CASSWRGRTDTQYF. The CDR3 DNA is TGTGCCAGTAGTTGGAGGGGGCGCACAGATACGCAGTATTTT.

The rearrangement links TRBV4-2 to TRBJ2-3; TRBD2 is a possible D gene (5 bases). Germline CDR1 is LGHNA and CDR2 is YNFKEQ. V was pared by 0 bases and J by 4 bases, with 8 bases between. The CDR3 is made up of 14 amino acids. The DNA of the CDR3 is TGTGCCAGCAGCCAAGAACTAGATCCAGATACGCAGTATTTT. Its protein product is CASSQELDPDTQYF.

As for this clone: Within the sample, other DNA sequences also encode this same CDR3. The V and J genes are TRBV4-1 and TRBJ1-5, with D possibly being TRBD1 (5 bases). V lost 1 base and J 6 bases, leaving 10 bases between the germline ends. The CDR3 totals 14 residues. Germline V gene lookup returns CDR1 MGHRA and CDR2 YSYEKL. The chain's CDR3 is CASSQGRGGQPQHF. The CDR3 DNA reads TGCGCCAGCAGCCAAGGTCGGGGGGGTCAGCCCCAGCATTTT.

The rearrangement joins TRBV11-2 to TRBJ1-1, with a tentative D call TRBD1 (5 bases). Germline CDR1 and CDR2: SGHAT and FQNNGV. The germline V and J ends were trimmed by 0 bases and 0 bases, with 8 bases remaining between them. CDR3 length: 15 residues. Here the CDR3 DNA reads TGTGCCAGCAGCTTAGAGACAGCTATGAACACTGAAGCTTTCTTT. Translated: CASSLETAMNTEAFF. The complete variable domain, with remaining parts taken from reference TRBV11-2 and TRBJ1-1, reads EAGVAQSPRYKIIEKRQSVAFWCNPISGHATLYWYQQILGQGPKLLIQFQNNGVVDDSQLPKDRFSAERLKGVDSTLKIQPAKLEDSAVYLCASSLETAMNTEAFFGQGTRLTVV.

The chain carries TRBV19 and TRBJ1-1; 8 bases are a match to TRBD1. V shed 5 bases and J 6 bases; nucleotides not matched to a gene: 5. The V gene's germline CDR1 is LNHDA and CDR2 SQIVND (reference sequence). The CDR3 contains 13 residues. The CDR3 nucleotides read TGTGCCAGTAGTGCGCGACAGGGGTCTGAAGCTTTCTTT. It yields the protein CASSARQGSEAFF.

The rearrangement uses TRBV12-3 or TRBV12-4 and TRBJ2-7, with D possibly TRBD1 on 6 matching bases. CDR3 length: 13 amino acids. Trimming took 6 bases from V and 2 from J, leaving 11 bases between them. CDR3 residues: CASRETGTYEQYF. The CDR3 bases are TGTGCCAGCAGGGAAACAGGGACCTACGAGCAGTACTTC.